This TCR beta chain was identified in a study of regulatory T cells in long-lasting Graves disease (dated by TCRdb to about 2021). For context, the study as a whole: Persistent Graves' disease meant more than 5 years of antithyroid drug treatment with TSH receptor autoantibodies that stayed positive. Patients with persistent Graves' disease were compared with patients with newly diagnosed Graves' disease using TCR sequencing and RNA sequencing of peripheral blood. The study was registered as a clinical trial and conducted in China. A total of about 33 samples were covered by TCR sequencing, comprising about 13 persistent and around 20 newly diagnosed Graves' disease patients. Antithyroid drugs had been taken for around 9.8 years on average by persistent Graves' disease patients in the clinical cohort. Paper-wide results and their limitations: The authors acknowledged the small sample size as a limitation that may reduce accuracy. Sequencing and analysis were restricted to the TCR beta chain. Peripheral blood alone was examined, since thyroid tissue, which constituted the primary lesion, could not be accessed. Patients with persistent disease shared more public clonotypes (around 3,000) than newly diagnosed patients did (966). Lower TCR Shannon entropy and fewer highly expanded clones were observed in persistent Graves' disease patients than in newly diagnosed patients, which suggested clonal expansion. Preferential use of TRBV28, TRBJ1-2 and TRBJ2-5 was observed in persistent disease, whereas TRBV20-1 and TRBJ2-1 were favored in newly diagnosed disease.

Concerning this clonotype: Its antigen specificity is not known. The sample holds no much larger clone one base away, and base qualities are not on file.

At the junction V is shortened by 8 bases and J by 1 base; bases outside the gene matches: 9. CDR1 GTSNPN and CDR2 SVGIG are derived from the germline V gene (reference sequence). The CDR3, cysteine through phenylalanine, is 15 amino acids long. The entry retains the CDR3 DNA only, 45 bases that are in frame from base 1. The library relied on multiplex PCR. Sequenced using an Illumina HiSeq 4000. TCR beta libraries were built with iRepertoire HTBI primers and Arm-PCR amplification of CDR3 regions. Gel purification was performed on PCR products prior to sequencing. As for the authors' bioinformatics: Gene usage analysis of CDR3 amino acid clonotypes used the 55 to 65 TRBV and about 14 TRBJ segments found across samples. Filtered high-quality paired reads were merged into contigs using COPE and FqMerger. Contigs were aligned with BLAST to IMGT TRBV, TRBD and TRBJ reference genes, and CDR3 was defined per IMGT. Highly expanded clones were defined as clonotypes with a frequency above 0.1%. Repertoire diversity was measured by Shannon entropy, and V-J evenness by the Gini coefficient. A clonotype was considered public if more than one individual shared it. The public reads were run again by TCRdb, first through fastp at Q25 and then through MiXCR, and only productive beta chains were kept. Every entry covers one CDR3 protein and lists the most common genes and DNA from its rows. The V and J calls come from TCRdb's annotation, not from the publication. This sample gives over 250,000 distinct CDR3 sequences in total; under 25% of them show up just once. Of the sample, more than 50% is held by the ten largest clones.

The meaning of the sample's time point label: persistent/refractory GD, antithyroid drugs over 5 years with positive TRAb. RNA was extracted from PBMCs in TRIzol for both TCR sequencing and RNA sequencing. Graves' disease was diagnosed according to American Thyroid Association guidelines. The patients came from an endocrinology department in Xi'an, China. From each patient, approximately 10 milliliters of peripheral blood was collected into an EDTA anticoagulant tube. PBMCs were isolated by Ficoll Paque Plus density gradient separation without further T cell sorting. An Agilent 2100 Bioanalyzer and agarose gel were used to check RNA quality, while a NanoDrop 2000 measured RNA concentration.

The sample here was peripheral blood mononuclear cells (PBMCs), taken when the disease was refractory, from a patient treated with antithyroid drugs. The rearrangement combines TRBV30 with TRBJ2-3; 10 nucleotides in the junction match TRBD2. This TCR came from a female donor with Graves disease. The sequenced DNA is TGTGCCAGGGAGACCGGGACTAGCGGCACAGATACGCAGTATTTT. Translation gives CARETGTSGTDTQYF.